This TCR beta chain was retrieved from a study of T cells in Graves' hyperthyroidism and ophthalmopathy. Germline V lookup: CDR1 SGHRS, CDR2 YFSETQ. The junction had 8 bases not matched to a gene; V was cut back by 3 bases and J by 8 bases. The CDR3 has 15 amino acids. Researchers amplified the TCR beta CDR3 regions from RNA transcripts. The study used the HTBI primer set for a first-round RT-PCR of the TCR CDR3. MiXCR, applied by TCRdb to the multiplex PCR reads, yields one record per CDR3 protein. Among about 410,000 distinct CDR3 sequences listed, roughly 14% were seen once. This clonotype has only a few counts.

This clonotype originated in a man in his late teens or twenties with Graves' ophthalmopathy. Sample: blood. The rearrangement joins TRBV5-1 to TRBJ2-1; 10 bases are a match to TRBD1. The CDR3, as DNA: TGCGCCAGCAGCTCGGGACAGGGGTATTTGGATGAGCAGTTCTTC. It codes for CASSSGQGYLDEQFF.